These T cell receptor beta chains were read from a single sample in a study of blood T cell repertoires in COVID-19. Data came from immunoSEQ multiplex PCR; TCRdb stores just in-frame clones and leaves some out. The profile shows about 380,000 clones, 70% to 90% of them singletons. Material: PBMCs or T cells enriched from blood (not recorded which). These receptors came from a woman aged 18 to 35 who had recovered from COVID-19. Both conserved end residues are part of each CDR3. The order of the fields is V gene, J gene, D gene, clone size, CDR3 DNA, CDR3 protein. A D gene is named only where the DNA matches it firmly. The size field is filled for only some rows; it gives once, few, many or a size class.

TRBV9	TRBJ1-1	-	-	TGTGCCAGCAGCGTAGACCTGGGGGCGGAGAACACTGAAGCTTTCTTT	CASSVDLGAENTEAFF
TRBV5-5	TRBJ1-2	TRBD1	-	TGTGCCAGCAGCTTAAAACAGGGGCACTATGGCTACACCTTC	CASSLKQGHYGYTF
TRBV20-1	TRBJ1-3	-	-	TGCAGTGCTAGAGATGAGCTCATATATTTT	CSARDELIYF
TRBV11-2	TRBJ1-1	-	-	TGTGCCAGCAGCTTTGCACACAGGAATGAAGCTTTCTTT	CASSFAHRNEAFF
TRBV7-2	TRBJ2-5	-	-	TGTGCCAGCAGCCTAGTGGGGCGGAGGGAAGAGACCCAGTACTTC	CASSLVGRREETQYF
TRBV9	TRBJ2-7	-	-	TGTGCCAGCAGCGTAGGCGGGGACGAGCAGTACTTC	CASSVGGDEQYF
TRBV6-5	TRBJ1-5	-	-	TGTGCCAGCAGGCCCGGTCCTCAGGGAAGGCAGCCCCAGCATTTT	CASRPGPQGRQPQHF
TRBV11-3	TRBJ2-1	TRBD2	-	TGTGCCAGCAGCTTAGATCTGACTAGCGGGGGCCACAATGAGCAGTTCTTC	CASSLDLTSGGHNEQFF
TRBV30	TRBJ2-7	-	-	TGTGCCTGGAGCGGTAGGCGAGGCTCCTACGAGCAGTACTTC	CAWSGRRGSYEQYF
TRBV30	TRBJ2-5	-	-	TGTGCCTGGAGTGTACGACAGCAAGAGACCCAGTACTTC	CAWSVRQQETQYF
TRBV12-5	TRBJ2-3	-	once	TGTGCTAGTGGTTCCCCGCGGGACACAGATACGCAGTATTTT	CASGSPRDTDTQYF
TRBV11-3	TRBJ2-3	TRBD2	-	TGTGCCAGCAGCTCAAGGACTAGCGGGGGAACAGATACGCAGTATTTT	CASSSRTSGGTDTQYF
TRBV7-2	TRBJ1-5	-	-	TGTGCCAGCAGCCAAGGCGGGACGGGCAATCAGCCCCAGCATTTT	CASSQGGTGNQPQHF
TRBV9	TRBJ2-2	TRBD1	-	TGTGCCAGCAGCGTTTGGGACAGGGTGAACACCGGGGAGCTGTTTTTT	CASSVWDRVNTGELFF
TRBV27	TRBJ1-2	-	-	TGTGCCAGCAGTTCTACGGAGGCTGCCTATGGCTACACCTTC	CASSSTEAAYGYTF
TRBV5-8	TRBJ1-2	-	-	TGTGCCAGCAGCGCGGATCGGGGAGGGGTAGTCTATGGCTACACCTTC	CASSADRGGVVYGYTF
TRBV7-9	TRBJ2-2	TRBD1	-	TGTGCCAGCAGCTCCCCCGGGACAGGGAACACCGGGGAGCTGTTTTTT	CASSSPGTGNTGELFF
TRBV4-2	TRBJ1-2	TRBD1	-	TGTGCCAGCAGCCAAGATCTTGGGGACAGGGCTAACTATGGCTACACCTTC	CASSQDLGDRANYGYTF
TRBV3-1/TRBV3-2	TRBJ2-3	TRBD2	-	TGTGCCAGCAGCCAGGGGACTAGCGGGCTCGGAGGCACAGATACGCAGTATTTT	CASSQGTSGLGGTDTQYF
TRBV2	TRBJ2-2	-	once	TGTGCCTTTCCGGACAGGAACACCGGGGAGCTGTTTTTT	CAFPDRNTGELFF
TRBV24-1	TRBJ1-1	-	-	TGTGCCACCGCGGGGCGGAACACTGAAGCTTTCTTT	CATAGRNTEAFF
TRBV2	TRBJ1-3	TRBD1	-	TGTGCCAGCAGACGACAGGGGGCAGGAGGAAACACCATATATTTT	CASRRQGAGGNTIYF
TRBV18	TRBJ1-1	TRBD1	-	TGTGCCAGCTCACTAGGACAGGGGGCTGTGAACACTGAAGCTTTCTTT	CASSLGQGAVNTEAFF
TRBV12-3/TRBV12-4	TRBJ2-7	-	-	TGTGCCAGCAGTTCAGGGCTTGGGGAGCAGTACTTC	CASSSGLGEQYF
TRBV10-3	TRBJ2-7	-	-	TGTGCCATCAGTGGAGGGCGCCGCGGCTACGAGCAGTACTTC	CAISGGRRGYEQYF
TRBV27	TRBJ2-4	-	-	TGTGCCAGCAGTTTGGAGGGGGCGAAACAAAACATTCAGTACTTC	CASSLEGAKQNIQYF
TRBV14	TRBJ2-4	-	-	TGTGCCAGCAGCCTATGGATAGAGGACATTCAGTACTTC	CASSLWIEDIQYF
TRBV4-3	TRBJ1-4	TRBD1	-	TGCGCCAGCAGCCCAGGGACAGCCTCTAATGAAAAACTGTTTTTT	CASSPGTASNEKLFF
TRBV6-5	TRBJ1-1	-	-	TGTGCCAGCAGGAGAAAAATGAACACTGAAGCTTTCTTT	CASRRKMNTEAFF
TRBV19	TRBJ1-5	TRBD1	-	TGTGCCAGTACCCTGGGACAGGGGAACAATCAGCCCCAGCATTTT	CASTLGQGNNQPQHF
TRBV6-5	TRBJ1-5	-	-	TGTGCCAGCTCCGGGCAGGGGAGAGGGCAGCCCCAGCATTTT	CASSGQGRGQPQHF
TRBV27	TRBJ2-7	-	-	TGTGCCAGCAGTTTATCGATTGGAGGCTACGAGCAGTACTTC	CASSLSIGGYEQYF
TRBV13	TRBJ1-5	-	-	TGTGCCAGCAGCGAGCGACTTTTTCCCCAGCCCCAGCATTTT	CASSERLFPQPQHF
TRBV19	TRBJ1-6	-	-	TGTGCCAGTAGCCCGGGACACGGAAATTCACCCCTCCACTTT	CASSPGHGNSPLHF
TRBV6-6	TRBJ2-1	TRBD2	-	TGTGCCAGCAGTCGTGGACTAGCGGGGAGCTCCTACAATGAGCAGTTCTTC	CASSRGLAGSSYNEQFF
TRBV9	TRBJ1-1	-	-	TGTGCCAGCAGCGCACAGGGACCCACTGGTGAAGCTTTCTTT	CASSAQGPTGEAFF
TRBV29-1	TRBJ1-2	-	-	TGCAGCGTTGTAGGCGGGATCGCTAACTATGGCTACACCTTC	CSVVGGIANYGYTF
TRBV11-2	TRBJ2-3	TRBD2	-	TGTGCCAGCAGCTCAATATCCCTAGCGGGGGGGCGGTCCGATACGCAGTATTTT	CASSSISLAGGRSDTQYF
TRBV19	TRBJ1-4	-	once	TGTGCCAGTAGTTCCAGGGGATTTGGGGAAAAACTGTTTTTT	CASSSRGFGEKLFF
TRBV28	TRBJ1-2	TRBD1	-	TGTGCCAGCAGGCGGACAGGGGTCTTAATTGGCTACACCTTC	CASRRTGVLIGYTF
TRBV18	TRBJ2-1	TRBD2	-	TGTGCCAGCTCACCGTGGAGCGGGGGAATGCGGAATGAGCAGTTCTTC	CASSPWSGGMRNEQFF
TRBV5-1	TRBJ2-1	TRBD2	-	TGCGCCAGCAGTCTGGGGCCTAGCGGGGGAAATGATGAGCAGTTCTTC	CASSLGPSGGNDEQFF
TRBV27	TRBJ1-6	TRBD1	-	TGTGCCAGCAGTCGCGCAGACAGGGAGGTTCCCTATAATTCACCCCTCCACTTT	CASSRADREVPYNSPLHF
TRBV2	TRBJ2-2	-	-	TGTGCCAGCAGTCAACGACAAGGCACCGGGGAGCTGTTTTTT	CASSQRQGTGELFF
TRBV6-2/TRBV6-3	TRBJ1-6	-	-	TGTGCCAGCAGCCGCTCAGAAGTCCTCCACTTT	CASSRSEVLHF
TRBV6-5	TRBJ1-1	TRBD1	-	TGTGCCAGCAGTAGACAGGGCTACAAAGCTTTCTTT	CASSRQGYKAFF
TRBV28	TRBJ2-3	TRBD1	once	TGTGCCAGTGAAAGGGACAGGGGGCCCGTCGGGAGGTTCACAGATACGCAGTATTTT	CASERDRGPVGRFTDTQYF
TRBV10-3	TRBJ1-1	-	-	TGTGCCATCAGTGAGTCGGGGGCAGGGGTGAACACTGAAGCTTTCTTT	CAISESGAGVNTEAFF
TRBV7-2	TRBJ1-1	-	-	TGTGCCAGCAGCTACCCACAGGGTGGCGGCACTGAAGCTTTCTTT	CASSYPQGGGTEAFF
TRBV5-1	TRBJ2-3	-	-	TGCGCCAGCAGCAGTTTGGGGACTAGCACAGATACGCAGTATTTT	CASSSLGTSTDTQYF
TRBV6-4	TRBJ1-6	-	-	TGTGCCAGCAGTGAGGGAGACAATTCACCCCTCCACTTT	CASSEGDNSPLHF
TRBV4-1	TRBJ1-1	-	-	TGCGCCAGCAGCCCGGAGACGAACACTGAAGCTTTCTTT	CASSPETNTEAFF
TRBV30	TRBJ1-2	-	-	TGTGCCTGGAGTCACAACCGGGGATTCGGCTACACCTTC	CAWSHNRGFGYTF
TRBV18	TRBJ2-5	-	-	TGTGCCAGCTCACCCTTTGAGGGAGAGACCCAGTACTTC	CASSPFEGETQYF
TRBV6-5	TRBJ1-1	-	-	TGTGCCAGCAGTAGAGGGACGGGAGGGACTGAAGCTTTCTTT	CASSRGTGGTEAFF